A selection of T cell receptor beta chains follows, all from one sample in a study of post-analysis software for immune sequencing data. One entry per CDR3 protein results from TCRdb running MiXCR on the PCR reads. The sample consists of 430,000 or so distinct CDR3 sequences, approximately 37% of them appearing once. Input material: blood. These receptor sequences come from a girl aged 2 to 9 with multiple sclerosis. Each CDR3 is given with its conserved first and last residue. The D gene is left open where the match is weak.

V gene | D gene | CDR3 protein
TRBV28 | . | CASSLDAGGTQYF
TRBV27 | . | CASSLVTGQPQHF
TRBV28 | TRBD1 | CASTTGNPYEQYF
TRBV7-2 | . | CASSSSVGSSDTGELFF
TRBV29-1 | . | CSVPSNYGYTF
TRBV7-2 | TRBD1 | CASSLGGSRQGNYGYTF
TRBV2 | TRBD2 | CAIPTSGSGNEQFF
TRBV5-6 | . | CASSPEPGVEQYF
TRBV20-1 | . | CSARPPTGPLDRAKNIQYF
TRBV4-1 | TRBD2 | CASSIAAGTSDEQFF
TRBV28 | . | CASSFSLAGTWEAGTQYF
TRBV18 | . | CASSPILAGSTDTQYF
TRBV7-7 | . | CACSLLGPETQYF
TRBV28 | . | CATWGKSYEQYF
TRBV19 | TRBD2 | CASSSAGTSGYKSSYNEQFF
TRBV7-2 | TRBD2 | CASSLALTSGRLKNIQYF
TRBV5-1 | . | CASRGAGETQYF
TRBV12-3/TRBV12-4 | TRBD1 | CASTTRWDSLPVGEQFF
TRBV2 | . | CASSADQTQPQHF
TRBV29-1 | . | CSVESEDLLWETQYF
TRBV28 | TRBD2 | CASSSGTSSADTQYF
TRBV12-3/TRBV12-4 | TRBD1 | CASSYNVLLQGVGNQPQHF
TRBV4-3 | TRBD2 | CASSQKLAGVPLLGQYF
TRBV12-3/TRBV12-4 | . | CASSSLSLVFANIQYF
TRBV7-3 | TRBD2 | CASSLRPAGGKYNEQFF
TRBV20-1 | . | CSASVSRSYNEQFF
TRBV12-3/TRBV12-4 | . | CASSLRTHEQYF
TRBV4-3 | TRBD2 | CASSTTSGYNEQFF
TRBV29-1 | . | CSVPLEVRRNNEQFF
TRBV7-2 | . | CASSPLWDGEAFF
TRBV6-6 | TRBD1 | CASSPRRDRGYNEQFF
TRBV5-1 | TRBD1 | CASSFTGDNNQPQHF
TRBV12-3/TRBV12-4 | . | CASSLYGTGGGNQPQHF